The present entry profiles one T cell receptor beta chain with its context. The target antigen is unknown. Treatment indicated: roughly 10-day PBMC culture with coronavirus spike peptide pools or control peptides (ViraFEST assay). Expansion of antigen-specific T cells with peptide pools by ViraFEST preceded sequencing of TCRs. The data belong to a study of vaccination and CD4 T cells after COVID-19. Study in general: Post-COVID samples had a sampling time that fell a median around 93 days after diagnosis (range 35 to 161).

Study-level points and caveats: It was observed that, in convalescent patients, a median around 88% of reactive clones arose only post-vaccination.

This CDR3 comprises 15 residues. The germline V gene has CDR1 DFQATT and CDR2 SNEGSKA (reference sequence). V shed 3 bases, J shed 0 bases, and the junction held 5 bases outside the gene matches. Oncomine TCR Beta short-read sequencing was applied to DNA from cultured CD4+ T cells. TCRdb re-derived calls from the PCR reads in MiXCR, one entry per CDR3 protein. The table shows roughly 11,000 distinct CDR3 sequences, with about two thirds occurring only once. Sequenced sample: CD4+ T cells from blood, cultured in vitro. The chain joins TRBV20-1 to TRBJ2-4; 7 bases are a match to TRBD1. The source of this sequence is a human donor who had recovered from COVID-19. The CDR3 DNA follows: TGCAGTGCTAGCAACAGACAGGGAGCCAAAAACATTCAGTACTTC. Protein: CSASNRQGAKNIQYF.